Listed below are T cell receptor beta chains from one sample, sequenced in a study of type 1 and type 2 diabetes patients. MiXCR, run by TCRdb on the multiplex PCR reads, gives a single entry per CDR3 protein. The top ten clones hold roughly 13% of a sample with 270,000 or so distinct CDR3 sequences, over 45% of them seen once. Sample: peripheral blood mononuclear cells (PBMCs). All receptors come from a man younger than 30 with type 2 diabetes. The CDR3 runs from the conserved cysteine through the conserved F or W. The D gene is left open where the match is weak. Clone size is not always given. Where it is, it says once, few, many or a class for expanded clones.

cdr3_aa: CSASGQENTGELFF; cdr3_nt: TGCAGTGCTAGCGGACAGGAGAACACCGGGGAGCTGTTTTTT; v_call: TRBV20-1; d_call: TRBD1; j_call: TRBJ2-2; clone_size: few
cdr3_aa: CASSQGLGRTNSPLHF; cdr3_nt: TGCGCCAGCAGCCAAGGTTTGGGTCGGACTAATTCACCCCTCCACTTT; v_call: TRBV4-1; d_call: .; j_call: TRBJ1-6; clone_size: few
cdr3_aa: CSVEEFPRIAF; cdr3_nt: TGCAGCGTTGAAGAATTCCCCAGGATCGCCTTC; v_call: TRBV29-1; d_call: .; j_call: TRBJ1-2; clone_size: many
cdr3_aa: CASSTRDSGNSPLHF; cdr3_nt: TGTGCCAGCAGCACCCGGGACAGTGGGAATTCACCCCTCCACTTT; v_call: TRBV6-5; d_call: TRBD1; j_call: TRBJ1-6; clone_size: once
cdr3_aa: CASSDSTSNEQFF; cdr3_nt: TGTGCCAGCAGTGACTCGACTAGCAATGAGCAGTTCTTC; v_call: TRBV6-4; d_call: .; j_call: TRBJ2-1; clone_size: few
cdr3_aa: CASNIAVTGGSYEQYF; cdr3_nt: TGTGCCAGTAATATAGCGGTGACAGGGGGATCTTACGAGCAGTACTTC; v_call: TRBV19; d_call: TRBD1; j_call: TRBJ2-7; clone_size: .
cdr3_aa: CASRWGPNTEAFF; cdr3_nt: TGTGCCAGCAGATGGGGACCGAACACTGAAGCTTTCTTT; v_call: TRBV6-5; d_call: .; j_call: TRBJ1-1; clone_size: .
cdr3_aa: CASSLADGLATNEKLFF; cdr3_nt: TGTGCCAGCAGCTTAGCGGACGGACTTGCAACTAATGAAAAACTGTTTTTT; v_call: TRBV7-2; d_call: .; j_call: TRBJ1-4; clone_size: .
cdr3_aa: CASRLKTGELFF; cdr3_nt: TGTGCCAGCAGACTAAAGACCGGGGAGCTGTTTTTT; v_call: TRBV6-6; d_call: .; j_call: TRBJ2-2; clone_size: .
cdr3_aa: CASSLGGQINEQFF; cdr3_nt: TGTGCCAGCAGTCTAGGCGGACAGATCAATGAGCAGTTCTTC; v_call: TRBV25-1; d_call: .; j_call: TRBJ2-1; clone_size: few
cdr3_aa: CASRDSYNEQFF; cdr3_nt: TGTGCCAGCAGAGACAGCTACAATGAGCAGTTCTTC; v_call: TRBV6-1; d_call: .; j_call: TRBJ2-1; clone_size: once
cdr3_aa: CASSPNNMNTEAFF; cdr3_nt: TGCGCCAGCAGCCCAAATAACATGAACACTGAAGCTTTCTTT; v_call: TRBV5-1; d_call: .; j_call: TRBJ1-1; clone_size: .
cdr3_aa: CASEVMNEQYF; cdr3_nt: TGTGCCAGCGAAGTTATGAACGAGCAGTACTTC; v_call: TRBV28; d_call: .; j_call: TRBJ2-7; clone_size: .
cdr3_aa: CASSLLPSSYNLPLHF; cdr3_nt: TGTGCCAGCAGTTTGTTACCGAGCTCCTATAATTTACCCCTCCACTTT; v_call: TRBV28; d_call: .; j_call: TRBJ1-6; clone_size: .
cdr3_aa: CASSRQGDENEQFF; cdr3_nt: TGCGCCAGCAGCCGACAGGGGGACGAGAATGAGCAGTTCTTC; v_call: TRBV5-1; d_call: TRBD1; j_call: TRBJ2-1; clone_size: once
cdr3_aa: CASSIDPLRQVGTEAFF; cdr3_nt: TGTGCCAGTAGTATAGACCCCCTAAGACAGGTCGGCACTGAAGCTTTCTTT; v_call: TRBV19; d_call: .; j_call: TRBJ1-1; clone_size: few
cdr3_aa: CSALDGQGGETQYF; cdr3_nt: TGCAGTGCTCTCGACGGACAGGGTGGGGAGACCCAGTACTTC; v_call: TRBV20-1; d_call: TRBD1; j_call: TRBJ2-5; clone_size: few
cdr3_aa: CAISPGTGQGEQYF; cdr3_nt: TGTGCCATCAGCCCCGGGACAGGGCAGGGCGAGCAGTACTTC; v_call: TRBV10-3; d_call: TRBD1; j_call: TRBJ2-7; clone_size: many
cdr3_aa: CATSRGDGRLADTDTQYF; cdr3_nt: TGTGCCACCAGCAGAGGCGATGGGCGACTTGCTGACACAGATACGCAGTATTTT; v_call: TRBV15; d_call: .; j_call: TRBJ2-3; clone_size: many
cdr3_aa: CASSEGQGGYEQYF; cdr3_nt: TGTGCCAGCAGTGAGGGACAGGGGGGCTACGAGCAGTACTTC; v_call: TRBV2; d_call: TRBD1; j_call: TRBJ2-7; clone_size: many
cdr3_aa: CASSLSPGSGYTF; cdr3_nt: TGTGCCAGCAGTCTATCCCCAGGGAGTGGCTACACCTTC; v_call: TRBV12-3/TRBV12-4; d_call: .; j_call: TRBJ1-2; clone_size: .
cdr3_aa: CSARAPGFQHNEQYF; cdr3_nt: TGCAGTGCTAGAGCTCCGGGCTTCCAGCACAACGAGCAGTACTTC; v_call: TRBV20-1; d_call: .; j_call: TRBJ2-7; clone_size: few
cdr3_aa: CASRGSRTGGWTGELFF; cdr3_nt: TGTGCCAGCAGGGGATCCAGGACAGGGGGCTGGACCGGGGAGCTGTTTTTT; v_call: TRBV2; d_call: TRBD1; j_call: TRBJ2-2; clone_size: .
cdr3_aa: CASGMSSYEQYF; cdr3_nt: TGTGCCAGCGGAATGAGCTCCTACGAGCAGTACTTC; v_call: TRBV9; d_call: .; j_call: TRBJ2-7; clone_size: .
cdr3_aa: CASSEQQGVEAFF; cdr3_nt: TGTGCCAGCAGTGAACAACAGGGGGTTGAAGCTTTCTTT; v_call: TRBV2; d_call: TRBD1; j_call: TRBJ1-1; clone_size: few
cdr3_aa: CASSRGQGTTNEKLFF; cdr3_nt: TGTGCCAGCAGTCGAGGACAGGGGACCACTAATGAAAAACTGTTTTTT; v_call: TRBV9; d_call: TRBD1; j_call: TRBJ1-4; clone_size: few
cdr3_aa: CASSANRGTEAFF; cdr3_nt: TGTGCCAGCAGCGCCAACAGGGGTACTGAAGCTTTCTTT; v_call: TRBV2; d_call: TRBD1; j_call: TRBJ1-1; clone_size: .
cdr3_aa: CASRIGGRRYTF; cdr3_nt: TGTGCCAGCAGAATAGGGGGCCGTCGCTACACCTTC; v_call: TRBV12-3/TRBV12-4; d_call: TRBD1; j_call: TRBJ1-2; clone_size: .
cdr3_aa: CASSLGGSITEAFF; cdr3_nt: TGTGCCAGCAGCTTAGGAGGGTCGATCACTGAAGCTTTCTTT; v_call: TRBV7-6; d_call: .; j_call: TRBJ1-1; clone_size: .
cdr3_aa: CSAVGQGANNEQFF; cdr3_nt: TGCAGTGCTGTGGGACAGGGGGCAAACAATGAGCAGTTCTTC; v_call: TRBV20-1; d_call: TRBD1; j_call: TRBJ2-1; clone_size: once
cdr3_aa: CASSSGPTSYEQYF; cdr3_nt: TGTGCCAGTAGTTCCGGGCCTACCAGCTACGAGCAGTACTTC; v_call: TRBV19; d_call: .; j_call: TRBJ2-7; clone_size: .
cdr3_aa: CASKRDSGGSPLHF; cdr3_nt: TGTGCCAGCAAGCGGGACAGCGGCGGCTCACCCCTCCACTTT; v_call: TRBV6-6; d_call: TRBD1; j_call: TRBJ1-6; clone_size: .
cdr3_aa: CASSQGTGFPTGEQYF; cdr3_nt: TGTGCCAGCAGCCAAGGGACAGGGTTTCCTACTGGCGAGCAGTACTTC; v_call: TRBV14; d_call: TRBD1; j_call: TRBJ2-7; clone_size: .
cdr3_aa: CAIAGTSGYNEQFF; cdr3_nt: TGTGCCATCGCCGGGACTAGCGGGTACAATGAGCAGTTCTTC; v_call: TRBV10-3; d_call: TRBD2; j_call: TRBJ2-1; clone_size: few
cdr3_aa: CASSIAGGYTEAFF; cdr3_nt: TGTGCCAGTAGTATCGCAGGGGGCTACACTGAAGCTTTCTTT; v_call: TRBV19; d_call: TRBD1; j_call: TRBJ1-1; clone_size: .
cdr3_aa: CASSADRGVNEKLFF; cdr3_nt: TGTGCCAGCAGTGCTGACAGGGGCGTTAATGAAAAACTGTTTTTT; v_call: TRBV6-5; d_call: TRBD1; j_call: TRBJ1-4; clone_size: .
cdr3_aa: CASSFDPNQETQYF; cdr3_nt: TGTGCCAGCAGTTTCGACCCGAACCAGGAGACCCAGTACTTC; v_call: TRBV2; d_call: .; j_call: TRBJ2-5; clone_size: .